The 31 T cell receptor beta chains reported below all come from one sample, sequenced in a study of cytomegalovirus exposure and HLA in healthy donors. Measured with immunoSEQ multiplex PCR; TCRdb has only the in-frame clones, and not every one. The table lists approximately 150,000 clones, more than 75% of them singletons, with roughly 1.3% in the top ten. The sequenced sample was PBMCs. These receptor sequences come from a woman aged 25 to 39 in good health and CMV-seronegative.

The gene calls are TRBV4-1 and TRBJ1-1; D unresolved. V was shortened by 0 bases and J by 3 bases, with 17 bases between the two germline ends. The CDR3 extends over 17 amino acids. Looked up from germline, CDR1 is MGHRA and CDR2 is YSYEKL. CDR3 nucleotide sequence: TGCGCCAGCAGCCAAGATGAGAGGCGACGTACGGACACTGAAGCTTTCTTT. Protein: CASSQDERRRTDTEAFF.

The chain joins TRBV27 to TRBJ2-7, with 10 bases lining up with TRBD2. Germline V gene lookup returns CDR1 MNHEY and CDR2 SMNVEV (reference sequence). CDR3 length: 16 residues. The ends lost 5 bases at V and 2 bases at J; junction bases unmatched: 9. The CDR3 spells CASSPNYSGGPYEQYF. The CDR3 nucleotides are TGTGCCAGCAGTCCCAATTATAGCGGGGGGCCCTACGAGCAGTACTTC.

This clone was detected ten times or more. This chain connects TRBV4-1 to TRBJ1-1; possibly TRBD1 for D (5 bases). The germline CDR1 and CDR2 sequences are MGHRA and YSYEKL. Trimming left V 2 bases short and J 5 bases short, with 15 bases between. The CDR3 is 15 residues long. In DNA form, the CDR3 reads TGCGCCAGCAGCCAATCCGGGGGGAGGGTGACTGAAGCTTTCTTT. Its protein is CASSQSGGRVTEAFF.

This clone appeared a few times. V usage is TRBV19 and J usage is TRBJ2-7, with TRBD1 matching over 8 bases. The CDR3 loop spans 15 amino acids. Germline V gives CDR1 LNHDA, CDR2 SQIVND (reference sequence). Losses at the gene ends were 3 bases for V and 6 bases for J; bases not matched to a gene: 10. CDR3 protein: CASSIGTGPAIEQYF. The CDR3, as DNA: TGTGCCAGTAGTATTGGGACAGGTCCCGCTATCGAGCAGTACTTC.

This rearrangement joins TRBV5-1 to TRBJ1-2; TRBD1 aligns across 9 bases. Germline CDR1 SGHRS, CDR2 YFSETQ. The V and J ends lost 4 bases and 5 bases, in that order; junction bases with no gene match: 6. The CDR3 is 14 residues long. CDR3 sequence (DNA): TGCGCCAGCAGCAGCAGGACAGGGGAGTATGGCTACACCTTC. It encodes CASSSRTGEYGYTF.

The CDR3 DNA follows: TGCGCCAGCAGCCAAGAGGGGACACACACAACCTACGAGCAGTACTTC. The encoded protein is CASSQEGTHTTYEQYF. J is TRBJ2-7 and V is TRBV4-1, with D maybe TRBD1 (6 bases). Germline V CDR1 and CDR2: MGHRA, YSYEKL. The CDR3 is made up of 16 amino acids. V lost 0 bases and J 2 bases, leaving 14 bases between the germline ends.

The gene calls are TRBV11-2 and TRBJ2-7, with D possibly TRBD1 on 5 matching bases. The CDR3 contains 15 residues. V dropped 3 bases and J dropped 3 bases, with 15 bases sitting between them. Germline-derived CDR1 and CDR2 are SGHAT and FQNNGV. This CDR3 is CASSLERQYYYEQYF. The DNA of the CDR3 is TGTGCCAGCAGCTTGGAGAGACAGTACTACTACGAGCAGTACTTC.

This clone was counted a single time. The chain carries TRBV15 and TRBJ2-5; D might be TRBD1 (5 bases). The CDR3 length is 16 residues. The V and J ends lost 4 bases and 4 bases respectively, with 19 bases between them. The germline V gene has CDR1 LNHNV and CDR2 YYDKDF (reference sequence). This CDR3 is CATSKKGDWVPETQYF. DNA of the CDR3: TGTGCCACCAGCAAAAAAGGGGATTGGGTTCCAGAGACCCAGTACTTC.

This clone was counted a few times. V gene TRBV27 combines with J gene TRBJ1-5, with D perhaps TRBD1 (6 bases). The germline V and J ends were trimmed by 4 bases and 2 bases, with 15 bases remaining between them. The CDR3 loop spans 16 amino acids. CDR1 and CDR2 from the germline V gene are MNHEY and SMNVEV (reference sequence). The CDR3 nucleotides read TGTGCCAGCAGTTCACTACAGGGTTCTCGCAATCAGCCCCAGCATTTT. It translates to CASSSLQGSRNQPQHF.

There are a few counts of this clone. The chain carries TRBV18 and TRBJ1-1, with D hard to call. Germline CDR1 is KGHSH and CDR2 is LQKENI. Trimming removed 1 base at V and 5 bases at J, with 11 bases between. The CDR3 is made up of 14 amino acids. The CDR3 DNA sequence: TGTGCCAGCTCACCACTATCCAGAGGAACTGAAGCTTTCTTT. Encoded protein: CASSPLSRGTEAFF.

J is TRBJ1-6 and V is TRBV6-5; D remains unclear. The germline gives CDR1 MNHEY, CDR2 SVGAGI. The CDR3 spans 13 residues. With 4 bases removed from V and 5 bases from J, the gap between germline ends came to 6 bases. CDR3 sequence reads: CASSLNNNSPLHF. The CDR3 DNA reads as TGTGCCAGCAGTTTGAACAATAATTCACCCCTCCACTTT.

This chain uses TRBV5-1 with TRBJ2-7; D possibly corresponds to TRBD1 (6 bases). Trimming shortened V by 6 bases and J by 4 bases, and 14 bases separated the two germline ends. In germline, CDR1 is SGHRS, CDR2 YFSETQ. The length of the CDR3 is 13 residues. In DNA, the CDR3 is TGCGCCAGCACCTCAGGACAGTCTTACGAGCAGTACTTC. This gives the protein CASTSGQSYEQYF.

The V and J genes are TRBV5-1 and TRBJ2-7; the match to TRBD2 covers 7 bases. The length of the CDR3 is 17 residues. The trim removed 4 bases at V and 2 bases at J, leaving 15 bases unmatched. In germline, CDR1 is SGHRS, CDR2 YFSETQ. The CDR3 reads CASSLLLGAGSTYEQYF. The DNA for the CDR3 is TGCGCCAGCAGCCTCCTTCTAGGAGCGGGGAGCACCTACGAGCAGTACTTC.

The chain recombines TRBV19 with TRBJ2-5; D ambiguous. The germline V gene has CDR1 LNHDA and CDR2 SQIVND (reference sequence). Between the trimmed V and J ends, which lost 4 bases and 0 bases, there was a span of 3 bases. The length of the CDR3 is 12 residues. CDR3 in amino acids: CASSTNQETQYF. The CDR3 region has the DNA TGTGCCAGTAGTACCAACCAAGAGACCCAGTACTTC.

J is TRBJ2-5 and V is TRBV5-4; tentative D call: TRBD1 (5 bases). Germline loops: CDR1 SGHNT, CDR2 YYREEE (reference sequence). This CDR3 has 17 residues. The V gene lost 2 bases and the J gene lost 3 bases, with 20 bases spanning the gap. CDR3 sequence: CASSLYNGLKGKETQYF. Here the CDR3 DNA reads TGTGCCAGCAGCTTATACAACGGGTTAAAGGGGAAAGAGACCCAGTACTTC.

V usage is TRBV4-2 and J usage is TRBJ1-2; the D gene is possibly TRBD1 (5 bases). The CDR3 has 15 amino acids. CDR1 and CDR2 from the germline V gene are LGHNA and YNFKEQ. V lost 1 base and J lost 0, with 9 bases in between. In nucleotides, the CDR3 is TGTGCCAGCAGCCAAGGGCAGGGCGCTAACTATGGCTACACCTTC. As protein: CASSQGQGANYGYTF.

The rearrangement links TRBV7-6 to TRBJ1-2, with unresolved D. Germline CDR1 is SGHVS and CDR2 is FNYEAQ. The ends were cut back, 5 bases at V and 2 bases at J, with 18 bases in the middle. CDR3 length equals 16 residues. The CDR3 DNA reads TGTGCCAGCAGCCAACTCGGCAGCGACCTAAACTATGGCTACACCTTC. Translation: CASSQLGSDLNYGYTF. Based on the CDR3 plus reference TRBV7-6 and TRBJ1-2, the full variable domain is GAGVSQSPRYKVTKRGQDVALRCDPISGHVSLYWYRQALGQGPEFLTYFNYEAQQDKSGLPNDRFSAERPEGSISTLTIQRTEQRDSAMYRCASSQLGSDLNYGYTFGSGTRLTVV.

CDR3 region: CASSPLIEANYGYTF. The CDR3 DNA reads TGTGCCAGCAGCCCCTTAATAGAAGCTAACTATGGCTACACCTTC. V gene TRBV14 combines with J gene TRBJ1-2; D remains unclear. The CDR3 contains 15 residues. V lost 4 bases and J 0 bases, leaving 12 bases between the germline ends. The germline CDR1 and CDR2 sequences are SGHDN and FVKESK.

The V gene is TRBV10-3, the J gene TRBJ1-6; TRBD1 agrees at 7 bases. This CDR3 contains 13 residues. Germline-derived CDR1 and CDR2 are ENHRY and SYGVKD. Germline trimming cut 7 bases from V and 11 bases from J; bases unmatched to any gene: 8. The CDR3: CAINGQADAPLHF. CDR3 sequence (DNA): TGTGCCATCAACGGACAGGCGGATGCACCCCTCCACTTT.

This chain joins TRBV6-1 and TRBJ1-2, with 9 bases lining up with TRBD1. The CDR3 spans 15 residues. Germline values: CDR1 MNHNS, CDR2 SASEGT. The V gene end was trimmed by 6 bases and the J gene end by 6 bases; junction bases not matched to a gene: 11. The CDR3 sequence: CASRAGDRVLDGYTF. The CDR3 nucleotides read TGTGCCAGCAGAGCCGGGGACAGGGTACTTGATGGCTACACCTTC.

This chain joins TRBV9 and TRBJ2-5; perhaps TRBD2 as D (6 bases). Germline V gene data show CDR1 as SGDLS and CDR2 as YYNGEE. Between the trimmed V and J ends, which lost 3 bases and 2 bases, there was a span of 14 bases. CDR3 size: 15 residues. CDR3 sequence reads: CASSADSAGQETQYF. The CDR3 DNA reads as TGTGCCAGCAGCGCAGACAGCGCGGGGCAAGAGACCCAGTACTTC.

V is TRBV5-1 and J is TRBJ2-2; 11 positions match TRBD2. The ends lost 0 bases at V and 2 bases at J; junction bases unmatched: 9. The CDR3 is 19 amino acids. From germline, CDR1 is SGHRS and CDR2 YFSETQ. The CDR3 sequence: CASSLGGPGLAANTGELFF. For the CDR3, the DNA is TGCGCCAGCAGCTTGGGGGGGCCGGGACTAGCGGCAAACACCGGGGAGCTGTTTTTT.

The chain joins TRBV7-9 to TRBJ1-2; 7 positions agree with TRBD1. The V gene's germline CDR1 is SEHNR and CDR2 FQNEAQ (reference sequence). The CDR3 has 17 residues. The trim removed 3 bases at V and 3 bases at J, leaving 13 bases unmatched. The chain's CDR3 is CASSFSGFRGHHYGYTF. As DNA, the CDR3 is TGTGCCAGCAGCTTCAGCGGGTTTAGGGGGCATCACTATGGCTACACCTTC.

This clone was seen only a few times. The CDR3 reads CAVGTKPQHF. The CDR3 DNA sequence: TGTGCCGTCGGGACAAAGCCCCAGCATTTT. The V gene is TRBV30, the J gene TRBJ1-5, with TRBD1 as a possible D gene (6 bases). Trimming left V 8 bases short and J 8 bases short, with 10 bases between. Per germline, CDR1 GTSNPN and CDR2 SVGIG (reference sequence). The CDR3 consists of 10 residues.

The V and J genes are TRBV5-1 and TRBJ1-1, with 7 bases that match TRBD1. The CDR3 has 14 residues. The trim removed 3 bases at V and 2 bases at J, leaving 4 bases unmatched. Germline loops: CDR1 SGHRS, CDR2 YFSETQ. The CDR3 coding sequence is TGCGCCAGCAGCTACTGGGACAGCAACACTGAAGCTTTCTTT. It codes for CASSYWDSNTEAFF.

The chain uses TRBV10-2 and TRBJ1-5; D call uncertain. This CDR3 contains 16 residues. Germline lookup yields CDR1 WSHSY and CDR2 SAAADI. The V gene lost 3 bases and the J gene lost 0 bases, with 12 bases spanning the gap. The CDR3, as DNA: TGCGCCAGCAGTGATAACAGCATCTATAGCAATCAGCCCCAGCATTTT. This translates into CASSDNSIYSNQPQHF.

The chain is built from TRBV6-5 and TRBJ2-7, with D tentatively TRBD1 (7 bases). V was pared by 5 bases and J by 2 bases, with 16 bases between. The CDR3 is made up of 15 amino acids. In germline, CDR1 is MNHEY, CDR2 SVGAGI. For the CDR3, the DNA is TGTGCCAGCAGTCCCTCAGGGGGGACCCCCTACGAGCAGTACTTC. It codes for CASSPSGGTPYEQYF.

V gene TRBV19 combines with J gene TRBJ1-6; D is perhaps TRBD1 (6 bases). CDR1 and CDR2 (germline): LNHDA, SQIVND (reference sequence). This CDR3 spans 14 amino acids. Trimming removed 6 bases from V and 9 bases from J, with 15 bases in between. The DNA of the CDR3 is TGTGCCAGTAGGGATCGGACAGACCGTTCACCCCTCCACTTT. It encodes CASRDRTDRSPLHF. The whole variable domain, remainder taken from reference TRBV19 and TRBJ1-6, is DGGITQSPKYLFRKEGQNVTLSCEQNLNHDAMYWYRQDPGQGLRLIYYSQIVNDFQKGDIAEGYSVSREKKESFPLTVTSAQKNPTAFYLCASRDRTDRSPLHFGNGTRLTVT.

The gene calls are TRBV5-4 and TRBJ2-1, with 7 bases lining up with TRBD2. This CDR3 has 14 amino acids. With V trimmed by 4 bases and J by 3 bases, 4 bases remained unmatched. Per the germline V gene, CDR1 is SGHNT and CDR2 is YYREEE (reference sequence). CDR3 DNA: TGTGCCAGCAGCAGCTCGGGGGGCTACAATGAGCAGTTCTTC. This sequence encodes CASSSSGGYNEQFF. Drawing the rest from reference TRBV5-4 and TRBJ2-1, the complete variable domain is ETGVTQSPTHLIKTRGQQVTLRCSSQSGHNTVSWYQQALGQGPQFIFQYYREEENGRGNFPPRFSGLQFPNYSSELNVNALELDDSALYLCASSSSGGYNEQFFGPGTRLTVL.

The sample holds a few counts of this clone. The CDR3 loop reads CASSQFIADRPYEQYF. For the CDR3, the DNA is TGCGCCAGCAGCCAGTTCATAGCAGACAGGCCCTACGAGCAGTACTTC. The rearrangement links TRBV4-1 to TRBJ2-7, with D possibly TRBD1 on 6 matching bases. The V end was cut by 3 bases, the J end by 2 bases, with 17 bases between. CDR1 and CDR2 (germline): MGHRA, YSYEKL. The length of the CDR3 is 16 residues.

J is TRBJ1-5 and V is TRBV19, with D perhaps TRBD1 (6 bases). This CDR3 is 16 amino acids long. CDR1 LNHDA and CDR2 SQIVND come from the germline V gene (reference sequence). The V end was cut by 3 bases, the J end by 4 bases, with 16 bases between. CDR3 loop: CASSMGVQGSNQPQHF. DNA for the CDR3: TGTGCCAGTAGTATGGGGGTGCAGGGGAGTAATCAGCCCCAGCATTTT.